A selection of T cell receptor beta chains follows, all from one sample in a study of blood T cell repertoires in COVID-19. TCRdb's table, derived via immunoSEQ multiplex PCR, lists solely in-frame clones and lacks some. The data hold over 250,000 clones, with around 87% observed a single time. Material for sequencing was peripheral blood. Receptors were obtained from a woman in her fifties or sixties with acute or convalescent COVID-19. The CDR3 runs from the conserved cysteine through the conserved F or W.

V | CDR3
TRBV6-5 | CASSSTGASEKLFF
TRBV2 | CASTPAGLNTEAFF
TRBV19 | CAISLAGNTDTQYF
TRBV3-1/TRBV3-2 | CASSLKPGLAGFGAYNEQFF
TRBV29-1 | CSVGDSRGKGYTF
TRBV18 | CASSPMDSGETQYF
TRBV28 | CASSYRPQGAPEAFF
TRBV30 | CAWSKGLAGSDTQYF
TRBV10-1 | CATPARTLGEQYF
TRBV2 | CASIMKGTGETAAGKYF
TRBV7-9 | CASSIGTGPSYEQYF
TRBV6-5 | CASSLRGYEQYF
TRBV5-1 | CASSLGQAGNTEAFF
TRBV5-1 | CASSFGTGSYEQYF
TRBV19 | CASSFNRGTGELFF
TRBV19 | CASSIQTSGPGGEQFF
TRBV7-2 | CASSLAGRGGYTF
TRBV6-5 | CASMRGQGTQETQYF
TRBV20-1 | CSASLGQGVLGAQYF
TRBV20-1 | CSASWTGTQETQYF
TRBV19 | CATKQSRFGTALQETQYF
TRBV7-9 | CASSLGTGKGERLFF